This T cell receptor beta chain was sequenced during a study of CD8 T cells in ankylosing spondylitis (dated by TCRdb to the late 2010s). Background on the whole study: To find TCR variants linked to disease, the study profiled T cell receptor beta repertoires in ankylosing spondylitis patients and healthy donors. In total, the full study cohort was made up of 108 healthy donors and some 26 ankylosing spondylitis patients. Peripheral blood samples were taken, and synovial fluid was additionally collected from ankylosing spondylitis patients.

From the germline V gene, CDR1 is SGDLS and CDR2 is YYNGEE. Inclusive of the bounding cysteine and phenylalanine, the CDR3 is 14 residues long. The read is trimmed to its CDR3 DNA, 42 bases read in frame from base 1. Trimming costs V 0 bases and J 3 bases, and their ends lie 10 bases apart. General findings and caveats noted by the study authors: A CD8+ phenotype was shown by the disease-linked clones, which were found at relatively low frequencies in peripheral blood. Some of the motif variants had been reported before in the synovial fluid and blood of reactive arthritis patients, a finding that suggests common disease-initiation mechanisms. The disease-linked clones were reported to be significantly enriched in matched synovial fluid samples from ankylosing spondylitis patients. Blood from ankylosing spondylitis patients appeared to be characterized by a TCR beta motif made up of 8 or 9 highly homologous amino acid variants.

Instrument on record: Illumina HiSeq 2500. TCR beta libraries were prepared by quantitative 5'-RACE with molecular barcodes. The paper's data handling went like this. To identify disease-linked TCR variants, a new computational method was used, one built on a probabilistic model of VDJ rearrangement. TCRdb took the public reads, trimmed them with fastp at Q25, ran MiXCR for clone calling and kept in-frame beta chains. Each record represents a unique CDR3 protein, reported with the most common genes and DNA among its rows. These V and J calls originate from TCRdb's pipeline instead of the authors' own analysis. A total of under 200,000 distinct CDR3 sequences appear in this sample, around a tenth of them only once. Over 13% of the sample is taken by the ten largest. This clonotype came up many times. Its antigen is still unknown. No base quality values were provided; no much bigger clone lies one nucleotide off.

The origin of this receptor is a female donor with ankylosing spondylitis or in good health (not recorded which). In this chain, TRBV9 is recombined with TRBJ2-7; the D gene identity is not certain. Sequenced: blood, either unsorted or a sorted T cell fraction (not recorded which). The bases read TGTGCCAGCAGCGTAGGTGCCTCCGTCTACGAGCAGTACTTC. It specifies CASSVGASVYEQYF. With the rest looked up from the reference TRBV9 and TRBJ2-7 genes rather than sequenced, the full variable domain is DSGVTQTPKHLITATGQRVTLRCSPRSGDLSVYWYQQSLDQGLQFLIQYYNGEERAKGNILERFSAQQFPDLHSELNLSSLELGDSALYFCASSVGASVYEQYFGPGTRLTVT.